Shown below are 27 T cell receptor beta chains from a single sample sequenced in a study of beta chain features in type 1 diabetes. Reverse transcription of all isolated RNA meant that expressed TCRB transcripts were sequenced. Using immunoSEQ multiplex PCR, the repertoire was profiled, and TCRdb retains in-frame clones only, with some absent. The profile shows fewer than 250,000 clones, under 70% of them singletons. The sample comprised naive CD4+ T cells from blood. The receptor source for this set is a man aged 30 to 39 in good health.

This rearrangement joins TRBV11-2 to TRBJ1-1; D ambiguous. Trimming took off 2 bases at V and 11 bases at J, with 9 bases between the two ends. This CDR3 contains 11 residues. Germline V CDR1 and CDR2: SGHAT, FQNNGV. The CDR3 region is CASSLQVEAFF. The CDR3 DNA follows: TGTGCCAGCAGCTTACAAGTAGAGGCTTTCTTT.

This clone was counted between two and nine times. This sample includes further DNA sequences coding for the same CDR3. The chain uses TRBV30 and TRBJ2-1, with 7 bases lining up with TRBD1. The CDR3 runs to 13 residues. V shed 2 bases and J 2 bases; nucleotides not matched to a gene: 0. Germline CDR1 and CDR2: GTSNPN and SVGIG (reference sequence). CDR3 protein: CAWSRGPYNEQFF. The CDR3 DNA is TGTGCCTGGAGTAGGGGGCCCTACAATGAGCAGTTCTTC.

This chain uses TRBV5-1 with TRBJ1-4; 8 nucleotides line up with TRBD1. This CDR3 has 15 amino acids. Per germline, CDR1 SGHRS and CDR2 YFSETQ. V shed 5 bases, J shed 4 bases, and the junction held 7 bases outside the gene matches. CDR3 bases: TGCGCCAGCAGACTGGGACAGGACCATAATGAAAAACTGTTTTTT. As protein: CASRLGQDHNEKLFF.

There are a few counts of this clone. The chain employs TRBV29-1 and TRBJ2-7, with 8 bases that match TRBD2. The CDR3 extends over 13 amino acids. The V segment lost 5 bases and the J segment 3 bases; nucleotides outside the gene matches: 6. CDR1 and CDR2 from the germline V gene are SQVTM and ANQGSEA. Written as DNA, the CDR3 is TGCAGCGTTATTAGCGGGGTCTACTACGAGCAGTACTTC. It specifies CSVISGVYYEQYF.

J is TRBJ2-1 and V is TRBV27, with 12 bases matching TRBD2. The length of the CDR3 is 18 residues. V lost 3 bases and J lost 6; bases outside the gene matches: 12. Germline CDR1 is MNHEY and CDR2 is SMNVEV (reference sequence). CDR3 residues: CASSLPTSGRSKGNEQFF. The CDR3 DNA follows: TGTGCCAGCAGTTTGCCGACTAGCGGGAGATCCAAGGGCAATGAGCAGTTCTTC.

The CDR3: CASSLAGRDTQYF. CDR3 DNA sequence: TGTGCCAGCAGCTTAGCGGGCCGCGATACGCAGTATTTT. This rearrangement joins TRBV7-2 to TRBJ2-3; D uncertain. The ends were cut back, 0 bases at V and 6 bases at J, with 7 bases in the middle. CDR1 is SGHTA, CDR2 FQGNSA, per germline. The CDR3 is 13 residues long.

The gene calls are TRBV7-2 and TRBJ2-3; no reliable D call. V was trimmed by 1 base and J by 2 bases, leaving 7 bases between them. This CDR3 contains 14 residues. Germline loops: CDR1 SGHTA, CDR2 FQGNSA. CDR3 DNA: TGTGCCAGCAGCTTAGGGCAGCCCACAGATACGCAGTATTTT. The encoded protein is CASSLGQPTDTQYF.

A note on this clone: Within the sample, other DNA sequences also encode this same CDR3. This chain uses TRBV5-6 with TRBJ2-7; tentatively, D is TRBD1 or TRBD2 (5 bases each). Trimming pared 3 bases from V and 0 bases from J, leaving 10 bases between. CDR3 length: 14 amino acids. In germline, CDR1 is SGHDT, CDR2 YYEEEE. The CDR3 here is CASSWDRSSYEQYF. The CDR3 DNA reads TGTGCCAGCAGCTGGGACCGTAGCTCCTACGAGCAGTACTTC.

This clone was seen more than once but under ten times. The V gene is TRBV9, the J gene TRBJ2-1, with a possible D match to TRBD2 (5 bases). CDR1 is SGDLS and CDR2 is YYNGEE in the germline V gene. The ends were cut back, 0 bases at V and 7 bases at J, with 8 bases in the middle. The CDR3 consists of 13 residues. CDR3 residues: CASSVDGSNEQFF. DNA for the CDR3: TGTGCCAGCAGCGTAGATGGGAGTAATGAGCAGTTCTTC.

The V and J genes are TRBV19 and TRBJ2-4, with D tentatively TRBD2 (6 bases). Per germline, CDR1 LNHDA and CDR2 SQIVND (reference sequence). The V end was cut by 4 bases, the J end by 0 bases, with 10 bases between. The CDR3 is 15 residues long. The CDR3 loop is CASSSPGLAKNIQYF. The CDR3 DNA reads as TGTGCCAGTAGTAGCCCGGGACTAGCCAAAAACATTCAGTACTTC.

The chain uses TRBV7-2 and TRBJ2-1, with D possibly TRBD2 on 5 matching bases. V was cut by 1 base and J by 0 bases, with 7 bases left in between. Germline CDR1 is SGHTA and CDR2 is FQGNSA. The CDR3 is 15 amino acids. CDR3 sequence reads: CASSLVGSSYNEQFF. The CDR3 DNA reads TGTGCCAGCAGCTTAGTAGGGAGCTCCTACAATGAGCAGTTCTTC.

This clone was counted once. The chain links TRBV2 to TRBJ2-5; TRBD1 agrees at 8 bases. J lost 4 bases, V lost 4 bases, and 8 bases had no gene match. Germline-derived CDR1 and CDR2 are SNHLY and FYNNEI. This CDR3 spans 15 amino acids. The CDR3 DNA follows: TGTGCCAGCAGTGGAGAGTTGGACAGGGCAGAGACCCAGTACTTC. Translation: CASSGELDRAETQYF.

This clone was recorded a few times. V usage is TRBV2 and J usage is TRBJ2-2, with D perhaps TRBD2 (5 bases). The CDR3 extends over 14 amino acids. V was pared by 7 bases and J by 3 bases, with 12 bases between. Germline V gene data show CDR1 as SNHLY and CDR2 as FYNNEI. The CDR3 DNA reads TGTGCCAGCAAGTGGGAGCGGTACACCGGGGAGCTGTTTTTT. Protein: CASKWERYTGELFF.

This chain uses TRBV7-2 with TRBJ2-7; TRBD1 aligns across 9 bases. The ends lost 3 bases at V and 3 bases at J; junction bases unmatched: 6. The CDR3 length is 15 residues. CDR1 and CDR2 (germline): SGHTA, FQGNSA. The CDR3 DNA sequence: TGTGCCAGCAGCTTCGCCGGGACAGGGTACTACGAGCAGTACTTC. Translation: CASSFAGTGYYEQYF.

This sequence joins TRBV2 and TRBJ1-5; 7 positions match TRBD1. The junction had 9 bases not matched to a gene; V was cut back by 4 bases and J by 6 bases. The CDR3 runs 15 residues. Germline values: CDR1 SNHLY, CDR2 FYNNEI. CDR3 in amino acids: CASSVLQGRRQPQHF. Here the CDR3 DNA reads TGTGCCAGCAGTGTGCTACAGGGGCGTCGTCAGCCCCAGCATTTT.

This clone showed up just a few times. The chain joins TRBV9 to TRBJ2-3; D tentatively reads TRBD1 or TRBD2 (5 bases each). Germline CDR1 and CDR2: SGDLS and YYNGEE. Deletions cut 4 bases from V and 6 bases from J, with 15 bases between. This CDR3 is built from 14 residues. CDR3 in DNA: TGTGCCAGCAGCCCTCTCCCCGGGGCGGATACGCAGTATTTT. It yields the protein CASSPLPGADTQYF.

This clone was picked up one time. The chain links TRBV7-2 to TRBJ2-7; D is unclear. The CDR3 is 15 residues long. Germline V lookup: CDR1 SGHTA, CDR2 FQGNSA. V dropped 1 base and J dropped 0 bases, with 10 bases sitting between them. CDR3 bases: TGTGCCAGCAGCTTAGGAGCATCTCTCTCCTACGAGCAGTACTTC. It encodes CASSLGASLSYEQYF.

The V gene is TRBV5-1, the J gene TRBJ2-2; D perhaps matches TRBD1 (5 bases). The germline gives CDR1 SGHRS, CDR2 YFSETQ. V lost 9 bases and J lost 6, with 9 bases in between. This CDR3 comprises 11 residues. The CDR3 is CATQGAGELFF. Here the CDR3 DNA reads TGCGCCACCCAAGGGGCCGGGGAGCTGTTTTTT.

The genes are TRBV29-1 and TRBJ2-1; D ambiguous. Per germline, CDR1 SQVTM and CDR2 ANQGSEA. The CDR3 loop spans 10 amino acids. V was pared by 7 bases and J by 9 bases, with 10 bases between. DNA of the CDR3: TGCAGCGGGAGAGATATTGAGCAGTTCTTC. Encoded protein: CSGRDIEQFF.

The sample holds a few counts of this clone. This chain uses TRBV7-9 with TRBJ2-2; D gene ambiguous. Trimming shortened V by 3 bases and J by 0 bases, and 2 bases separated the two germline ends. The germline CDR1 and CDR2 sequences are SEHNR and FQNEAQ (reference sequence). This CDR3 spans 13 amino acids. The CDR3: CASSFSNTGELFF. The CDR3 DNA reads TGTGCCAGCAGCTTTTCGAACACCGGGGAGCTGTTTTTT.

This chain uses TRBV11-2 with TRBJ2-5, with 8 bases that match TRBD1. V gave up 3 bases and J gave up 7 bases; unmatched junction bases: 13. The CDR3 is made up of 16 amino acids. The germline CDR1 and CDR2 sequences are SGHAT and FQNNGV. CDR3 amino acids: CASSFSLQGAVGTQYF. CDR3 DNA sequence: TGTGCCAGCAGCTTTTCCCTCCAGGGGGCTGTGGGGACCCAGTACTTC.

V gene TRBV29-1 combines with J gene TRBJ1-4, with D tentatively TRBD1 (6 bases). V lost 6 bases, J lost 8 bases, and 13 bases lay in between. There are 12 residues in the CDR3. Germline V gene lookup returns CDR1 SQVTM and CDR2 ANQGSEA. CDR3: CSVRGAREKLFF. DNA of the CDR3: TGCAGCGTAAGGGGGGCTCGGGAAAAACTGTTTTTT.

V is TRBV7-2 and J is TRBJ2-4; unclear D gene. CDR1 and CDR2 from the germline V gene are SGHTA and FQGNSA. The CDR3 runs to 13 residues. The V end was cut by 5 bases, the J end by 9 bases, with 14 bases between. The CDR3 region has the DNA TGTGCCAGCAGCCCCTTCTCAGAGCGCATTCAGTACTTC. Protein product: CASSPFSERIQYF.

This clone was counted a few times. This chain uses TRBV29-1 with TRBJ2-7; 9 bases align to TRBD1. V lost 3 bases and J lost 8; bases outside the gene matches: 8. CDR3 length: 13 residues. Germline values: CDR1 SQVTM, CDR2 ANQGSEA. CDR3 protein: CSVEPGQGVKQYF. The CDR3 DNA follows: TGCAGCGTTGAGCCGGGACAGGGAGTAAAGCAGTACTTC.

The rearrangement links TRBV7-8 to TRBJ1-2; 7 bases map to TRBD1. This CDR3 comprises 15 residues. The V gene's germline CDR1 is SGHVS and CDR2 FQNEAQ. J was trimmed by 1 base and V by 5 bases; bases with no gene match: 7. The CDR3 reads CASSAGTAINYGYTF. CDR3 bases: TGTGCCAGCAGCGCCGGGACAGCTATTAACTATGGCTACACCTTC.

The rearrangement links TRBV7-2 to TRBJ2-1, with 9 bases lining up with TRBD2. Germline assignment: CDR1 SGHTA and CDR2 FQGNSA. The ends lost 5 bases at V and 0 bases at J; junction bases unmatched: 2. This CDR3 is built from 15 residues. Here the CDR3 DNA reads TGTGCCAGCAGCCAGACTAGCGGCTCCTACAATGAGCAGTTCTTC. It yields the protein CASSQTSGSYNEQFF. Looking up the rest from reference TRBV7-2 and TRBJ2-1 gives the full variable domain: GAGVSQSPSNKVTEKGKDVELRCDPISGHTALYWYRQSLGQGLEFLIYFQGNSAPDKSGLPSDRFSAERTGGSVSTLTIQRTQQEDSAVYLCASSQTSGSYNEQFFGPGTRLTVL.

This clone showed up just a few times. The chain has TRBV7-9 and TRBJ2-5, with no clear D. Trimming left V 3 bases short and J 1 base short, with 9 bases between. The germline V gene encodes CDR1 SEHNR and CDR2 FQNEAQ (reference sequence). This CDR3 comprises 14 residues. In DNA, the CDR3 is TGTGCCAGCAGCTTGTCCTCCGGCCAAGAGACCCAGTACTTC. Encoded protein: CASSLSSGQETQYF.